The clone carrying this T cell receptor beta chain was seen more than once but under ten times. Its target is unknown. Assay used: immunoSEQ multiplex PCR; TCRdb lists only in-frame clones, some missing. Of approximately 51,000 clones detected, about 69% appear once; the ten largest clones hold about a tenth. These data originate in a study of T cell clones after liver transplantation. The wider study: Apart from three HCV-positive recipients, transplants were for non-autoimmune, non-viral reasons. Study conclusions and caveats: Graft donor-reactive T cells may have migrated into the graft rather than being deleted. A larger donor-reactive than third-party decline suggested partial antigen-specific deletion.

V lost 3 bases, J lost 9 bases, and 6 bases lay in between. This CDR3 region has 12 residues. Germline V gives CDR1 KGHSH, CDR2 LQKENI. The chain joins TRBV18 to TRBJ1-6; no clear D gene. The clonotype comes from a human patient who received a liver transplant. Some T cells could come from the graft donor. Sequences were derived from CD4+ T cells from blood, sampled about 56 months after liver transplant. The chain's CDR3 is CASSPGASPLHF. The CDR3 DNA reads as TGTGCCAGCTCACCGGGAGCTTCACCCCTCCACTTT.